One TCR beta chain is described in this entry. It has no known antigen specificity. At one end the junction does not follow the germline gene, possibly because of a read error. This record comes from a study of T cell repertoires in cytomegalovirus infection (dated by TCRdb to 2018 to 2020). As for the study more broadly: Donor HLA type was relevant to the analysis, because carriage of CMV infection together with the matching HLA type was indicated by public TCR beta signatures. General study outcomes and caveats: The ex vivo response was dominated by HLA-C-restricted CMV-specific TCR beta clonotypes, and the single most frequent clonotype in two of eight donors was supplied by these HLA-C-restricted clonotypes. Cumulative frequency of public TCR beta family members discriminated carriers of CMV infection plus the relevant HLA type in this cohort and an independent roughly 350-donor cohort.

The reads were generated on an Illumina HiSeq 1500. The public reads were run again by TCRdb, first through fastp at Q25 and then through MiXCR, and only productive beta chains were kept. All rows with the same CDR3 protein become a single entry with the most common DNA and genes. Recorded for this sample are 200,000 to 300,000 distinct CDR3 sequences; roughly 12% of them occurred a single time. 1.5% to 2% of the sample comes from the top ten. The CDR3 goes from the cysteine to the phenylalanine over 15 residues. Only the CDR3 region is kept as DNA, spanning 45 bases read in frame from base 1. CDR1 and CDR2 (MNHEY, SMNVEV) derive from the germline V gene (reference sequence).

The rearrangement combines TRBV27 with TRBJ2-5, and perhaps TRBD1 as D gene, on 5 matching bases. The clonotype originates from a human donor in good health (CMV status not recorded). Some clones in this sample may be carry-over from other donors' samples. The specimen was PBMCs. Here is the DNA: TGTGCCAGCAGTTTAAGGGCAGGGCTAGGAGAGACCCAGTGCTTC. This yields the protein CASSLRAGLGETQCF.